The entry below describes one TCR beta chain. In TCRdb, the 5' RACE reads were re-called with MiXCR into one record per CDR3 protein. The sample consists of roughly 540,000 distinct CDR3 sequences, under 25% of them appearing once. The data are from a study of identical twins. This sample also appeared in a second study, on T cells expressing NK-cell markers.

The sequence came from a woman aged 18 to 35 in good health. Sequenced: CD4+ T cells sorted from blood.

CDR3 in amino acids: CASTAPTSGNYEQYF. The CDR3, as DNA: TGTGCCAGCACGGCCCCGACTAGCGGGAACTACGAGCAGTACTTC. This sequence joins TRBV6-2 or TRBV6-3 and TRBJ2-7; 11 bases agree with TRBD2. Losses at the gene ends were 7 bases for V and 3 bases for J; bases not matched to a gene: 8. Germline V gene sequence: CDR1 MNHEY, CDR2 SVGEGT. The length of the CDR3 is 15 residues.